This T cell receptor (beta chain) was recovered during a study of shared clonotypes between healthy human individuals. As for the study in general: Each donor's CD8 memory used one plate, CD8 naive two, each CD4 subset three.

In this sample, this clone turned up a few times. The target antigen is unknown. This same CDR3 is encoded by further DNA sequences in the sample. V lost 3 bases, J lost 2 bases, and 2 bases lay in between. Germline values: CDR1 SGHTA, CDR2 FQGNSA. The CDR3 is 11 amino acids. The repertoire was sequenced with immunoSEQ multiplex PCR; TCRdb's copy has only in-frame clones and lacks some. The table shows more than 1.2 million clones, with 98% to 99% occurring only once. Those who donated, Caucasian adults without exception, all lived in Nashville, Tennessee. Broader study findings: How much donors shared clonotypes was expected to be affected by sequencing depth. Larger estimated richness was generally recorded for naive subsets relative to memory subsets.

The sequence derives from a man aged 30-40 years in good health. Sequencing input: naive CD4+ T cells sorted from blood. Noted subset: CD45RA+ positively selected. This chain joins TRBV7-2 and TRBJ2-7; D is ambiguous. The CDR3 loop is CASSLTYEQYF. The CDR3, as DNA: TGTGCCAGCAGCTTGACCTACGAGCAGTACTTC.